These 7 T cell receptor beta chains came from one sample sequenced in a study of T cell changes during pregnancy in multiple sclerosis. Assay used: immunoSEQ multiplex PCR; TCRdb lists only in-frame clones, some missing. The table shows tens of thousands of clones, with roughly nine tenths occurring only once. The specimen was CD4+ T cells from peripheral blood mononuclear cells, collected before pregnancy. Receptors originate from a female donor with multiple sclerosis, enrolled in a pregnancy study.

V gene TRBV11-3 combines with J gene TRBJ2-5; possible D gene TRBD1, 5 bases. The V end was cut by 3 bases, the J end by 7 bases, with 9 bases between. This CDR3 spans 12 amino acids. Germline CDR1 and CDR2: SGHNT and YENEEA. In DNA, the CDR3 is TGTGCCAGCAGCTTGCAGGGTTCGACCCAGTACTTC. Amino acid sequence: CASSLQGSTQYF.

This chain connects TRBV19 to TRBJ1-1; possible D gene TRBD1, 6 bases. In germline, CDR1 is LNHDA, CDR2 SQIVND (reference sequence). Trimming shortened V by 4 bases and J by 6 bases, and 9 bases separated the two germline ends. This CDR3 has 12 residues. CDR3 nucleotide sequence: TGTGCCAGTAGTAAAAAGGGGGCTGAAGCTTTCTTT. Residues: CASSKKGAEAFF.

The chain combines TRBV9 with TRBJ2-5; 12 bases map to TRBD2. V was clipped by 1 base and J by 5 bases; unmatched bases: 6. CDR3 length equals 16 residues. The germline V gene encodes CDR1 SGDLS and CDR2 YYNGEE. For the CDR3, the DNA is TGTGCCAGCAGCGTACTAGCGGGGGGGCCGTATGAGACCCAGTACTTC. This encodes CASSVLAGGPYETQYF.

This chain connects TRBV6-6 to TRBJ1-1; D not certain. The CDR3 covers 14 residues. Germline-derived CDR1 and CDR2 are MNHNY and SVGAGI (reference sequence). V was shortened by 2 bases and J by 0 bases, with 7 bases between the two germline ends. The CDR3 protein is CASSYGSLNTEAFF. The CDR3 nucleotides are TGTGCCAGCAGTTACGGGAGTTTGAACACTGAAGCTTTCTTT.

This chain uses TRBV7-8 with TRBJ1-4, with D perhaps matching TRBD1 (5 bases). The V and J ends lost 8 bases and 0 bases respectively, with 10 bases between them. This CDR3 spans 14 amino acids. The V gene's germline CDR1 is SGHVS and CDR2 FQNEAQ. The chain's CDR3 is CASGRDATNEKLFF. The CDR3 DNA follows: TGTGCCAGCGGCAGGGATGCAACTAATGAAAAACTGTTTTTT.

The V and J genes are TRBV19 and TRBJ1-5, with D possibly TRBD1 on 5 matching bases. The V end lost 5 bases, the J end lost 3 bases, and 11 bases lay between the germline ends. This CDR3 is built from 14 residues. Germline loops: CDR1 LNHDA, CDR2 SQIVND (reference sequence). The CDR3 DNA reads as TGTGCCAGTAGTTTCCTAGGGGTCAATCAGCCCCAGCATTTT. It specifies CASSFLGVNQPQHF.

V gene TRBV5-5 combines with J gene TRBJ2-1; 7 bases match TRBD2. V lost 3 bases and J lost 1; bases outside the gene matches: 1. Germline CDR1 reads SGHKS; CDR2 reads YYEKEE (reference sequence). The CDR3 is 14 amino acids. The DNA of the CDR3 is TGTGCCAGCAGCTGGACTAGTTCCTACAATGAGCAGTTCTTC. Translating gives CASSWTSSYNEQFF.